This is a list of T cell receptor beta chains from one sample in a study of shared clonotypes between healthy human individuals. TCRdb keeps only in-frame clones here, not all; method: immunoSEQ multiplex PCR. The sample holds millions of clones, approximately 95% seen once. The sequenced sample consisted of naive CD8+ T cells sorted from blood. The receptors originated from a man between 18 and 29 years old in good health. CDR3s include the opening cysteine and the closing phenylalanine or tryptophan. The order of the fields is clone size, J gene, V gene, CDR3 protein. A clone size is listed for some rows: how often the clone was seen (once, few, many), or a class if it is expanded.

abundance: NA; j_gene: TRBJ2-1; v_gene: TRBV13; CDR3aa: CASSLGSGEQFF
abundance: NA; j_gene: TRBJ1-3; v_gene: TRBV6-6; CDR3aa: CASIEGFSGNTIYF
abundance: NA; j_gene: TRBJ2-2; v_gene: TRBV4-2; CDR3aa: CASSPGPPGAGDNTGELFF
abundance: NA; j_gene: TRBJ1-1; v_gene: TRBV30; CDR3aa: CAWSVLGPDTEAFF
abundance: NA; j_gene: TRBJ1-4; v_gene: TRBV7-8; CDR3aa: CASTHIKGGVYEKLFF
abundance: NA; j_gene: TRBJ1-5; v_gene: TRBV6-5; CDR3aa: CASSTSLGGNQPQHF
abundance: NA; j_gene: TRBJ2-7; v_gene: TRBV7-9; CDR3aa: CASSLVFGEQYF
abundance: NA; j_gene: TRBJ2-5; v_gene: TRBV18; CDR3aa: CASSLELQASQETQYF
abundance: NA; j_gene: TRBJ1-1; v_gene: TRBV2; CDR3aa: CATRGNTEAFF
abundance: NA; j_gene: TRBJ2-6; v_gene: TRBV4-1; CDR3aa: CASSQELRLYEANVLTF
abundance: NA; j_gene: TRBJ1-1; v_gene: TRBV7-8; CDR3aa: CASSYRANTEAFF
abundance: NA; j_gene: TRBJ2-3; v_gene: TRBV6-1; CDR3aa: CASSDGTGETDTQYF
abundance: NA; j_gene: TRBJ2-3; v_gene: TRBV7-9; CDR3aa: CASSPDSGASTDTQYF
abundance: NA; j_gene: TRBJ2-1; v_gene: TRBV7-2; CDR3aa: CASSSRGLAGELYYNEQFF
abundance: NA; j_gene: TRBJ2-7; v_gene: TRBV9; CDR3aa: CASSVALIWTGSYEQYF
abundance: NA; j_gene: TRBJ1-3; v_gene: TRBV4-1; CDR3aa: CASSQAGDKGNTIYF
abundance: NA; j_gene: TRBJ2-2; v_gene: TRBV7-3; CDR3aa: CASSETGNTGELFF
abundance: NA; j_gene: TRBJ2-2; v_gene: TRBV2; CDR3aa: CASSARRTNTGELFF
abundance: NA; j_gene: TRBJ1-5; v_gene: TRBV28; CDR3aa: CASSWTGNNQPQHF
abundance: NA; j_gene: TRBJ2-6; v_gene: TRBV2; CDR3aa: CASEDISGANVLTF
abundance: NA; j_gene: TRBJ2-7; v_gene: TRBV19; CDR3aa: CASSFSTGGGYEQYF
abundance: once; j_gene: TRBJ2-1; v_gene: TRBV4-3; CDR3aa: CASSQGIAPYNEQFF
abundance: NA; j_gene: TRBJ1-1; v_gene: TRBV6-6; CDR3aa: CASSYEGIEAFF
abundance: NA; j_gene: TRBJ2-2; v_gene: TRBV30; CDR3aa: CAWSSSAPGELFF
abundance: NA; j_gene: TRBJ1-5; v_gene: TRBV4-1; CDR3aa: CASSQLGGIGQPQHF
abundance: once; j_gene: TRBJ2-1; v_gene: TRBV4-2; CDR3aa: CASSQEAGGLNEQFF
abundance: NA; j_gene: TRBJ2-7; v_gene: TRBV27; CDR3aa: CASSLSPDGEQYF
abundance: NA; j_gene: TRBJ1-2; v_gene: TRBV4-1; CDR3aa: CASSHSAGGADGYTF
abundance: NA; j_gene: TRBJ2-2; v_gene: TRBV27; CDR3aa: CASSPGGRTGELFF
abundance: NA; j_gene: TRBJ2-3; v_gene: TRBV5-4; CDR3aa: CASMGPTDTQYF
abundance: NA; j_gene: TRBJ2-1; v_gene: TRBV7-9; CDR3aa: CASSSSVESSYNEQFF
abundance: NA; j_gene: TRBJ2-2; v_gene: TRBV4-1; CDR3aa: CASSLVQNTGELFF
abundance: NA; j_gene: TRBJ1-2; v_gene: TRBV4-1; CDR3aa: CASSQERTVPLPSYGYTF
abundance: NA; j_gene: TRBJ1-1; v_gene: TRBV7-2; CDR3aa: CASSVQGTEAFF
abundance: NA; j_gene: TRBJ2-7; v_gene: TRBV7-2; CDR3aa: CASSLGGPFTGGLYEQYF
abundance: NA; j_gene: TRBJ1-1; v_gene: TRBV4-1; CDR3aa: CASSQDPRLNTEAFF
abundance: NA; j_gene: TRBJ2-3; v_gene: TRBV7-9; CDR3aa: CASSNEGADFTDTQYF